This T cell receptor (beta chain) was documented in a study of regulatory T cells in long-lasting Graves disease (dated by TCRdb to the early 2020s). About the study as a whole: In the newly diagnosed Graves' disease group, patients had been taking antithyroid drugs for less than 3 months. Patients with persistent Graves' disease were compared with patients with newly diagnosed Graves' disease using TCR sequencing and RNA sequencing of peripheral blood. The study was conducted in China and was registered as a clinical trial. A total of about 33 samples underwent TCR sequencing, from roughly 13 patients with persistent Graves' disease and 20 patients with newly diagnosed Graves' disease.

The germline V gene encodes CDR1 LNHDA and CDR2 SQIVND (reference sequence). From cysteine to phenylalanine, the CDR3 is 14 amino acids long. Left in the record is the CDR3 DNA by itself, 42 bases read in frame from the first base. V sheds 8 bases and J sheds 0 bases, leaving 13 bases between their ends. The library was produced with multiplex PCR. Sequencing instrument: Illumina HiSeq 4000. CDR3 regions were amplified by Arm-PCR with iRepertoire HTBI primers to construct TCR beta libraries. PCR products were gel purified before sequencing. The study's own analysis went as follows. A total of 62 TRBV and 14 TRBJ segments were identified across samples and were used for gene usage analysis of CDR3 amino acid clonotypes. COPE and FqMerger were used to merge the filtered high-quality paired reads into contigs. BLAST was used to align contigs to IMGT TRBV, TRBD and TRBJ reference genes, and CDR3 was defined according to IMGT. Any clonotype with a frequency above 0.1% was counted as a highly expanded clone. Repertoire diversity was measured by Shannon entropy, and V-J evenness by the Gini coefficient. Public clonotypes were defined as clonotypes shared by more than one individual. The raw public reads went through TCRdb reprocessing: fastp at Q25, MiXCR clone calling, in-frame beta chains kept. Rows matching on CDR3 protein sequence are summarized as one entry with the most common DNA and genes. TCRdb, rather than the study authors, made the V and J calls. This sample holds around 480,000 distinct CDR3 sequences; around 15% were observed only once. The top ten constitute 25% of the sample.

The sample's time point label, decoded: newly diagnosed GD, antithyroid drugs for less than 3 months. RNA was extracted from PBMCs in TRIzol for both TCR sequencing and RNA sequencing. The diagnosis of Graves' disease followed American Thyroid Association guidelines. Patients for the study were recruited at an endocrinology department in Xi'an, China. From each patient, approximately 10 milliliters of peripheral blood was collected into an EDTA anticoagulant tube. Ficoll Paque Plus density gradient separation was used to isolate PBMCs, and no further T cell sorting was done. An Agilent 2100 Bioanalyzer and agarose gel were used to check RNA quality, while a NanoDrop 2000 measured RNA concentration. Broader findings and caveats from the paper: Preferential use of TRBV28, TRBJ1-2 and TRBJ2-5 was observed in persistent disease, whereas TRBV20-1 and TRBJ2-1 were favored in newly diagnosed disease. Sequencing and analysis were limited to the TCR beta chain. Patients with persistent disease shared more public clonotypes (fewer than 3,000) than newly diagnosed patients did (around 980). As a limitation, the authors acknowledged that the small sample size may reduce accuracy. Lower TCR Shannon entropy and fewer highly expanded clones were observed in persistent Graves' disease patients than in newly diagnosed patients, which suggested clonal expansion. Because the primary lesion, thyroid tissue, could not be accessed, the study looked at peripheral blood alone.

This clonotype has only one observation. No cognate antigen has been identified for it. Base-call qualities are not available, and no considerably larger clone is one nucleotide away. One read alone is a weak basis. Separately, the same data were catalogued under a study of T cells in Graves' hyperthyroidism and ophthalmopathy. Per that second paper: A patient counted as having stable Graves' hyperthyroidism if no progression to ophthalmopathy occurred over 18 months of follow-up. Hyperthyroidism patients were aged 18 to 65 years and newly diagnosed, with disease duration of less than 2 months. Exclusion was applied to patients with uncontrolled infections, other autoimmune diseases, pregnancy or lactation. Diagnoses were established on the basis of clinical symptoms, serum thyroxine and TRAb, thyroid ultrasound, and orbital computed tomography. For the first round of RT-PCR on the TCR CDR3, the HTBI primer set was used together with the Qiagen OneStep RT-PCR kit. Most expanded thyroid clonotypes (frequency above 0.001) were also found in blood, which suggests that blood repertoires may mirror thyroid immune responses. Ophthalmopathy was separated from stable hyperthyroidism by a 13 V-J signature model, with roughly 88% sensitivity and just over 81% specificity obtained in cross-validation and 80%/75% obtained in testing. During validation, the model predicted progression to ophthalmopathy a median of about 6.3 months ahead of onset, with more than 55% sensitivity and roughly 72% specificity. TCR V-J signatures able to tell the groups apart were searched for in a discovery cohort of 90 to 100 patients, of whom approximately 40 had Graves' ophthalmopathy and about 60 had stable Graves' hyperthyroidism. Whether ophthalmopathy could be predicted prospectively was tested in an independent validation cohort made up of approximately 19 hyperthyroidism patients plus 17 patients who later progressed to ophthalmopathy. The roughly 99 discovery patients were divided at random into training and test sets in a 7:3 ratio. In addition, the study compared T-cell repertoires in thyroid tissue and in blood from five or six Graves' hyperthyroidism patients. After sampling, hyperthyroidism patients received methimazole starting at 30 mg daily, and ophthalmopathy patients received high-dose intravenous methylprednisolone. Libraries were constructed in a second round of multiplex PCR, after which size selection and purification were carried out. The libraries were sequenced on an Illumina HiSeq2000 using paired-end 100 bp reads. SOAPnuke was used to process the raw data, removing reads that contained adapters or uncalled bases, had a mean Phred below 15, or lacked an exact match to the constant primer or identifier. High-quality paired reads were merged using COPE v1.2.5, and each unique nucleotide sequence was defined as a clonotype. MiTCR v1.1 was used to align the clonotypes against IMGT TRBV, TRBD and TRBJ reference segments. The analysis was restricted to V-J combinations with a frequency above 0.0001, which together covered roughly 99% of the repertoires. The TCS score was defined as the ratio of F50 (clonal expansion) to E x V (chaos), calculated using BLOSUM62-based TCRdist between CDR3 peptides within each V-J. Welch's t-statistics and random forest reduced roughly 530 V-J features to roughly 13, which were used in a naive Bayes classifier (R e1071). No statistical method was used to set the sample size in advance, and investigators knew the group allocation. The paper describes TCR Vbeta CDR3 sequencing of 130 to 150 peripheral blood samples, made up of about 40 ophthalmopathy patients, approximately 76 hyperthyroidism patients and 17 progressor patients.

Sequenced material: peripheral blood mononuclear cells (PBMCs), taken at new diagnosis, from a patient treated with antithyroid drugs. The chain couples TRBV19 to TRBJ1-1, with no confident D gene call. The origin of this receptor is a woman aged 35-60 years with Graves disease. Donor details come from another sample of the same person, matched by shared clones. The CDR3 protein is CASLRPPLNTEAFF. The sequenced DNA is TGTGCCAGTCTCCGCCCTCCTCTGAACACTGAAGCTTTCTTT.